These 28 T cell receptor beta chains originate from one sample sequenced in a study of T-cell reconstitution after alpha-beta-depleted transplantation in children (dated by TCRdb to the mid-2010s). Library preparation was by PCR. Instrument on record: Illumina HiSeq 2500. TCR libraries were prepared with molecular barcoding, using unique molecular identifiers to normalize TCRbeta repertoire quantification. TCRdb reworked the public reads: Q25 trimming with fastp, MiXCR clone assembly, productive beta chains retained. All rows with the same CDR3 protein become a single entry with the most common DNA and genes. In all, the sample holds 90,000 to 130,000 distinct CDR3 sequences, and 10% of those were seen once. 8% of the sample goes to the ten largest clones. Material: PBMCs from the stem cell graft donor, obtained from the stem cell graft. The receptors originated from a human donor who donated a stem cell graft to a child with acute lymphoblastic leukemia.

This clonotype was counted ten times or more. The CDR3 spells CASSQDLAGSYQETQYF. The CDR3 DNA reads as TGTGCCAGCAGCCAGGACCTAGCGGGTTCGTACCAAGAGACCCAGTACTTC. The gene calls are TRBV3-1 and TRBJ2-5, with 8 bases that match TRBD2. The V gene's germline CDR1 is LGHDT and CDR2 YNNKEL (reference sequence). This CDR3 contains 17 residues. V was clipped by 3 bases and J by 0 bases; unmatched bases: 9.

CDR3 amino acids: CASSFRANTGELFF. CDR3 nucleotides: TGTGCCAGCAGCTTTAGGGCGAACACCGGGGAGCTGTTTTTT. This chain links TRBV7-9 with TRBJ2-2, with D unclear. This CDR3 comprises 14 residues. Trimming stripped 3 bases from V and 0 bases from J, with 5 bases between. Germline V gene sequence: CDR1 SEHNR, CDR2 FQNEAQ (reference sequence).

This clonotype appeared a few times. The chain has TRBV5-4 and TRBJ2-3; 8 nucleotides match TRBD2. The CDR3 contains 17 residues. Trimming took 4 bases from V and 0 from J; bases not matched to a gene: 10. Germline V gene lookup returns CDR1 SGHNT and CDR2 YYREEE (reference sequence). Here the CDR3 reads CASSGSSGAPSTDTQYF. The CDR3 DNA follows: TGTGCCAGCAGCGGGAGTAGCGGGGCGCCTAGCACAGATACGCAGTATTTT.

V and J are TRBV30 and TRBJ2-3; perhaps TRBD1 as D (6 bases). The germline gives CDR1 GTSNPN, CDR2 SVGIG (reference sequence). V lost 1 base, J lost 4 bases, and 18 bases lay in between. The CDR3 is made up of 16 amino acids. Written as DNA, the CDR3 is TGTGCCTGGAGTGGACGGGGTTGGGGGCCGGCAGATACGCAGTATTTT. Protein product: CAWSGRGWGPADTQYF.

Only a few counts were recorded for this clonotype. The chain recombines TRBV5-1 with TRBJ1-3; TRBD1 agrees at 7 bases. J was trimmed by 4 bases and V by 4 bases; bases with no gene match: 8. This CDR3 has 15 residues. The germline V gene encodes CDR1 SGHRS and CDR2 YFSETQ. The CDR3 is CASSAGTDAGNTIYF. CDR3 in DNA: TGCGCCAGCAGCGCCGGGACAGACGCGGGAAACACCATATATTTT.

This clonotype was detected many times. The V call is TRBV20-1, the J call TRBJ1-1; 8 bases map to TRBD1. V shed 8 bases, J shed 4 bases, and the junction held 3 bases outside the gene matches. The CDR3 consists of 11 residues. Germline V gene data show CDR1 as DFQATT and CDR2 as SNEGSKA (reference sequence). The CDR3 DNA follows: TGCAGTTCAGGGGGCCGCACTGAAGCTTTCTTT. This sequence encodes CSSGGRTEAFF.

To note about this clonotype: An end of the junction does not agree with germline; a read error may underlie this. The rearrangement links TRBV5-1 to TRBJ2-3; TRBD2 agrees at 13 bases. The germline gives CDR1 SGHRS, CDR2 YFSETQ. The CDR3 consists of 17 residues. CDR3 region: CPSSLGLAGDSTDTQYF. For the CDR3, the DNA is TGCCCCAGCAGCTTAGGACTAGCGGGGGACAGCACAGATACGCAGTATTTT. Supplemented by reference TRBV5-1 and TRBJ2-3, the full variable domain reads KAGVTQTPRYLIKTRGQQVTLSCSPISGHRSVSWYQQTPGQGLQFLFEYFSETQRNKGNFPGRFSGRQFSNSRSEMNVSTLELGDSALYLCPSSLGLAGDSTDTQYFGPGTRLTVL.

At least ten counts were recorded for this clonotype. The V gene is TRBV29-1, the J gene TRBJ2-3; 12 positions agree with TRBD2. Germline V gene sequence: CDR1 SQVTM, CDR2 ANQGSEA. The trim removed 1 base at V and 4 bases at J, leaving 6 bases unmatched. CDR3 length: 16 amino acids. The CDR3 loop reads CSVEGPSGGAPDTQYF. The CDR3 DNA reads as TGCAGCGTTGAAGGGCCTAGCGGGGGGGCCCCAGATACGCAGTATTTT.

This clonotype was counted many times. The chain links TRBV29-1 to TRBJ2-1; TRBD2 matches 9 bases. The CDR3 spans 15 residues. J was trimmed by 6 bases and V by 4 bases; bases with no gene match: 10. Germline V gene lookup returns CDR1 SQVTM and CDR2 ANQGSEA. The CDR3 sequence: CSVAKGGRAGNEQFF. CDR3 bases: TGCAGCGTTGCTAAGGGCGGGAGGGCCGGCAATGAGCAGTTCTTC.

The sample holds many counts of this clonotype. The chain couples TRBV18 to TRBJ2-3; D possibly corresponds to TRBD2 (5 bases). V lost 8 bases and J 3 bases, leaving 24 bases between the germline ends. Germline loops: CDR1 KGHSH, CDR2 LQKENI. This CDR3 spans 17 amino acids. CDR3 DNA: TGTGCCAGCGCCTCTTACCGAGCTAGCAGCCGAACAGATACGCAGTATTTT. It encodes CASASYRASSRTDTQYF.

The sample holds many counts of this clonotype. CDR3 protein: CASRAGERQYF. CDR3 bases: TGTGCCAGCCGAGCGGGGGAGAGGCAGTATTTT. The chain recombines TRBV12-3 or TRBV12-4 with TRBJ2-3; 8 bases match TRBD2. CDR3 length equals 11 residues. V dropped 8 bases and J dropped 11; count of bases not matched to a gene: 6.

This clonotype was counted ten times or more. The chain combines TRBV24-1 with TRBJ2-5; maybe TRBD1 (5 bases). The CDR3 runs 12 residues. Trimming shortened V by 9 bases and J by 4 bases, and 11 bases separated the two germline ends. Germline assignment: CDR1 KGHDR and CDR2 SFDVKD. Here the CDR3 reads CATEPGRETQYF. In DNA, the CDR3 is TGTGCCACCGAGCCAGGGCGAGAGACCCAGTACTTC.

This clonotype was counted ten times or more. The J gene is TRBJ2-2, the V gene TRBV29-1; 7 bases are a match to TRBD1. This CDR3 is built from 14 residues. V gave up 6 bases and J gave up 4 bases; unmatched junction bases: 8. Germline CDR1 SQVTM, CDR2 ANQGSEA. The CDR3 loop is CSVRDRLSTGELFF. CDR3 DNA: TGCAGCGTCCGGGACAGATTAAGCACCGGGGAGCTGTTTTTT.

This clonotype was seen ten or more times. The J gene is TRBJ1-5, the V gene TRBV5-5; TRBD1 is a possible D gene (6 bases). The CDR3 extends over 15 amino acids. V was clipped by 0 bases and J by 6 bases, with 13 bases between them. Germline V gene sequence: CDR1 SGHKS, CDR2 YYEKEE (reference sequence). The CDR3 DNA sequence: TGTGCCAGCAGCTTGGTGGGGGGCGCGGGTCAGCCCCAGCATTTT. It is translated as CASSLVGGAGQPQHF. The full variable domain, its missing parts supplied by reference TRBV5-5 and TRBJ1-5, is DAGVTQSPTHLIKTRGQQVTLRCSPISGHKSVSWYQQVLGQGPQFIFQYYEKEERGRGNFPDRFSARQFPNYSSELNVNALLLGDSALYLCASSLVGGAGQPQHFGDGTRLSIL.

The chain couples TRBV27 to TRBJ2-4, with D perhaps TRBD1 or TRBD2 (5 bases each). This CDR3 has 14 amino acids. Germline loops: CDR1 MNHEY, CDR2 SMNVEV (reference sequence). Trimming shortened V by 2 bases and J by 6 bases, and 11 bases separated the two germline ends. The CDR3 DNA sequence: TGTGCCAGCAGTTTACGGGACCGCAGAAACATTCAGTACTTC. As protein: CASSLRDRRNIQYF.

This clonotype was counted at least ten times. The rearrangement links TRBV12-3 or TRBV12-4 to TRBJ1-4, with unresolved D. This CDR3 is 18 amino acids long. V shed 4 bases and J shed 4 bases, with 22 bases lying between them. In nucleotides, the CDR3 is TGTGCCAGCAGTTCTAACCCTCGAGTTCGTAATCTTAATGAAAAACTGTTTTTT. Its protein is CASSSNPRVRNLNEKLFF.

At least ten counts were recorded for this clonotype. The chain combines TRBV12-3 or TRBV12-4 with TRBJ2-7; D gene uncertain. CDR3 length: 14 residues. V was trimmed by 5 bases and J by 1 base, leaving 12 bases between them. CDR3 DNA sequence: TGTGCCAGCAGTCCCCCTGACCGATCCTACGAGCAGTACTTC. Its protein product is CASSPPDRSYEQYF.

This clonotype rates as medium-sized. The V call is TRBV29-1, the J call TRBJ2-2; no clear D. The germline gives CDR1 SQVTM, CDR2 ANQGSEA. The CDR3 is 13 amino acids. Trimming pared 3 bases from V and 1 base from J, leaving 6 bases between. In DNA form, the CDR3 reads TGCAGCGTTGACGGAGAGAACACCGGGGAGCTGTTTTTT. Translation: CSVDGENTGELFF.

This clonotype was counted many times. The rearrangement uses TRBV12-3 or TRBV12-4 and TRBJ2-2; 11 nucleotides line up with TRBD2. This CDR3 is 17 amino acids long. V shed 4 bases, J shed 1 base, and the junction held 5 bases outside the gene matches. The CDR3 is CASSSVTSGGNTGELFF. The CDR3 DNA sequence: TGTGCCAGCAGTTCAGTTACTAGCGGGGGGAACACCGGGGAGCTGTTTTTT.

This clonotype was detected many times. J is TRBJ2-5 and V is TRBV29-1, with D perhaps TRBD2 (5 bases). This CDR3 has 13 amino acids. The V gene lost 3 bases and the J gene lost 3 bases, with 11 bases spanning the gap. Germline CDR1 is SQVTM and CDR2 is ANQGSEA. CDR3 in amino acids: CSVERLMEETQYF. The DNA for the CDR3 is TGCAGCGTTGAGCGACTAATGGAAGAGACCCAGTACTTC.

This clonotype was observed at least ten times. The rearrangement uses TRBV5-1 and TRBJ2-3, with 10 bases aligning to TRBD2. CDR1 SGHRS and CDR2 YFSETQ come from the germline V gene. The CDR3 has 14 residues. J lost 3 bases, V lost 6 bases, and 4 bases had no gene match. The CDR3: CASNVAGGTDTQYF. The CDR3 DNA follows: TGCGCCAGCAACGTAGCGGGAGGAACAGATACGCAGTATTTT.

This clonotype has a count of ten or more. The chain combines TRBV5-6 with TRBJ2-1, with 9 positions matching TRBD2. Trimming removed 0 bases from V and 12 bases from J; junction bases left unmatched: 25. The germline gives CDR1 SGHDT, CDR2 YYEEEE. The CDR3 runs to 20 residues. The DNA for the CDR3 is TGTGCCAGCAGCTTGGAGTATAGGGCTAGCGGGGCCCATATACAATCGGGGCAGTTCTTC. Translating gives CASSLEYRASGAHIQSGQFF.

This clonotype has ten or more counts. The DNA for the CDR3 is TGCGCCAGCAGCTTCCTTCTAGCGGGAGGAGAGAATGAGCAGTTCTTC. Translated: CASSFLLAGGENEQFF. The chain is built from TRBV5-1 and TRBJ2-1; 11 nucleotides match TRBD2. In germline, CDR1 is SGHRS, CDR2 YFSETQ. This CDR3 is built from 16 residues. The V and J ends lost 2 bases and 7 bases, in that order; junction bases with no gene match: 8.

This clonotype was recorded many times. The gene calls are TRBV20-1 and TRBJ2-3; D tentatively fits TRBD1 or TRBD2 (5 bases each). Trimming shortened V by 3 bases and J by 3 bases, and 19 bases separated the two germline ends. The CDR3 contains 16 residues. Germline V gene lookup returns CDR1 DFQATT and CDR2 SNEGSKA (reference sequence). CDR3 bases: TGCAGTGCTAGCCGCCAAGCAGGGTGGGGGACAGATACGCAGTATTTT. It encodes CSASRQAGWGTDTQYF.

This clonotype was recorded many times. This chain connects TRBV5-1 to TRBJ2-5, with a possible D match to TRBD1 (6 bases). The CDR3 covers 15 residues. Germline CDR1 and CDR2: SGHRS and YFSETQ. The V and J ends lost 2 bases and 5 bases respectively, with 16 bases between them. The CDR3 is CASSFTTAQGETQYF. CDR3 in DNA: TGCGCCAGCAGCTTTACAACAGCCCAGGGGGAGACCCAGTACTTC.

Many counts were recorded for this clonotype. The chain uses TRBV3-1 and TRBJ2-5; 9 nucleotides line up with TRBD2. The CDR3 loop spans 17 amino acids. After removal of 0 bases from V and 5 bases from J, the junction contained 10 bases not matched to a gene. CDR1 LGHDT and CDR2 YNNKEL come from the germline V gene (reference sequence). The CDR3 reads CASSQDGLAGPKETQYF. CDR3 nucleotide sequence: TGTGCCAGCAGCCAAGACGGGCTAGCGGGGCCTAAGGAGACCCAGTACTTC.

A word on this clonotype: Mismatch with germline at one junction end may stem from a read error. V is TRBV20-1 and J is TRBJ2-7; D might be TRBD1 (6 bases). The CDR3 covers 16 residues. Germline CDR1 DFQATT, CDR2 SNEGSKA (reference sequence). The chain's CDR3 is CCARSLGTQRRYEQYF. The CDR3 bases are TGCTGTGCTAGGAGCCTCGGGACACAACGCCGGTACGAGCAGTACTTC.

This clonotype has at least ten counts. This chain joins TRBV7-2 and TRBJ1-2; the D is unclear. Trimming removed 4 bases at V and 8 bases at J, with 20 bases between. This CDR3 is 15 amino acids long. Germline V gene data show CDR1 as SGHTA and CDR2 as FQGNSA. CDR3 in DNA: TGTGCCAGCAGCTACTATGTTCCTGCCCGAGAGGGCTACACCTTC. This codes for CASSYYVPAREGYTF.